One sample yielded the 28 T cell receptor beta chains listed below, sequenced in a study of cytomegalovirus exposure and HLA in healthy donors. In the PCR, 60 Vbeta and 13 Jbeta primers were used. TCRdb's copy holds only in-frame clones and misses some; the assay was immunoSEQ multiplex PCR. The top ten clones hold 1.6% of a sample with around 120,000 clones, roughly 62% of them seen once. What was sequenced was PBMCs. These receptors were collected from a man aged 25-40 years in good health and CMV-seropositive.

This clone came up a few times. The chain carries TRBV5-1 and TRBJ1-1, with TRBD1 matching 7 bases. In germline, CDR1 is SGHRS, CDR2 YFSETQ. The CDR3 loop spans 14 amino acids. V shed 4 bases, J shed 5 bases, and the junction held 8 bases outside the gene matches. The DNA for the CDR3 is TGCGCCAGCAGCGCCCGGGGCAGGGGGACTGAAGCTTTCTTT. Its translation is CASSARGRGTEAFF.

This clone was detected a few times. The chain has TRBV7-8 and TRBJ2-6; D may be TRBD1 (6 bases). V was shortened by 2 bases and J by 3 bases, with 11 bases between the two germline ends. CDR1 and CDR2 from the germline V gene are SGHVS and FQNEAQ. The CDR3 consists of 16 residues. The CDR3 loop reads CASSLTSGVGANVLTF. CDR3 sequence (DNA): TGTGCCAGCAGCTTAACCTCAGGGGTTGGGGCCAACGTCCTGACTTTC.

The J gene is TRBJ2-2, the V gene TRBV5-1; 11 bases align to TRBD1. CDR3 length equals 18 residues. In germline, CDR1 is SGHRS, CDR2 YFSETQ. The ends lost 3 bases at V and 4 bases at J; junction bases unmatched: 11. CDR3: CASSSGTGGSLGTGELFF. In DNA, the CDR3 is TGCGCCAGCAGCTCCGGGACAGGGGGTTCGCTTGGCACCGGGGAGCTGTTTTTT.

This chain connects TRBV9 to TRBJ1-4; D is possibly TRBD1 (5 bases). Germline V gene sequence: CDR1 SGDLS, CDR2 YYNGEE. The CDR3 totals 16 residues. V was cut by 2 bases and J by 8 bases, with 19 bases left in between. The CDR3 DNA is TGTGCCAGCAGCGTTGGGGGAGGGGCTATCGCGGAAAAACTGTTTTTT. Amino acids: CASSVGGGAIAEKLFF.

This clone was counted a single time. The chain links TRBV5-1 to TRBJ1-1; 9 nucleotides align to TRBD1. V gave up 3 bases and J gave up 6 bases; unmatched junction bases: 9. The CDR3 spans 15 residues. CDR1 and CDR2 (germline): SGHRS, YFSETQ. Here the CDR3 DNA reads TGCGCCAGCAGCTCTGGACAGGGGCCGGGGGCTGAAGCTTTCTTT. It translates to CASSSGQGPGAEAFF.

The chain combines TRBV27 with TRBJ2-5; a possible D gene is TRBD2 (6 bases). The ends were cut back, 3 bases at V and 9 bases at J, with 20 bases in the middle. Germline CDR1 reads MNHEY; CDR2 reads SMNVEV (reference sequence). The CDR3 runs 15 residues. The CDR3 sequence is CASSLFGGTARAQYF. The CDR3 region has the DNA TGTGCCAGCAGTTTGTTTGGCGGGACTGCCCGGGCCCAGTACTTC.

CDR3 loop: CASSPTELDSLAKNIQYF. The DNA of the CDR3 is TGTGCCAGCAGCCCCACGGAACTCGACAGTCTAGCCAAAAACATTCAGTACTTC. The genes are TRBV7-2 and TRBJ2-4; D might be TRBD1 (5 bases). Germline V gene sequence: CDR1 SGHTA, CDR2 FQGNSA. This CDR3 has 18 residues. V shed 5 bases and J shed 0 bases, with 20 bases lying between them.

The CDR3 nucleotides read TGTGCCAGCAGCCCCCGACAGGGGAACACTGAAGCTTTCTTT. It yields the protein CASSPRQGNTEAFF. The J gene is TRBJ1-1, the V gene TRBV11-2; 7 bases map to TRBD1. This CDR3 comprises 14 residues. CDR1 is SGHAT and CDR2 is FQNNGV in the germline V gene. Trimming took 5 bases from V and 1 from J; bases not matched to a gene: 4. The variable domain in full, with the rest retrieved from reference TRBV11-2 and TRBJ1-1, is EAGVAQSPRYKIIEKRQSVAFWCNPISGHATLYWYQQILGQGPKLLIQFQNNGVVDDSQLPKDRFSAERLKGVDSTLKIQPAKLEDSAVYLCASSPRQGNTEAFFGQGTRLTVV.

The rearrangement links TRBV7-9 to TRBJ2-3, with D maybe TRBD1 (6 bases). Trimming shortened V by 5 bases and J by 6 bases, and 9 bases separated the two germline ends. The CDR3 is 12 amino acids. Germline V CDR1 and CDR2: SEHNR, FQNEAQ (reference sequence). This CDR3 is CASSPGVDTQYF. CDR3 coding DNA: TGTGCCAGCAGCCCAGGGGTTGATACGCAGTATTTT. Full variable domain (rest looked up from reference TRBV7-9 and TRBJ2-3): DTGVSQNPRHKITKRGQNVTFRCDPISEHNRLYWYRQTLGQGPEFLTYFQNEAQLEKSRLLSDRFSAERPKGSFSTLEIQRTEQGDSAMYLCASSPGVDTQYFGPGTRLTVL.

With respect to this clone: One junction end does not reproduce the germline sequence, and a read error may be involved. CDR3 amino acids: CASSLLAGVGTGTQYF. CDR3 sequence (DNA): TGCGCCAGCAGCTTACTAGCGGGAGTTGGGACAGGTACGCAGTATTTT. The J gene is TRBJ2-3, the V gene TRBV5-1; 11 nucleotides agree with TRBD2. The CDR3 totals 16 residues. The germline gives CDR1 SGHRS, CDR2 YFSETQ.

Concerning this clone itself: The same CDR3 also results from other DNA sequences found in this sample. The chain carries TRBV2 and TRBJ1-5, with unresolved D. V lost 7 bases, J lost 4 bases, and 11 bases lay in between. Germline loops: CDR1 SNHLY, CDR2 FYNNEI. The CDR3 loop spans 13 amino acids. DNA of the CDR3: TGTGCCAGCAATGGAGACCGGAATCAGCCCCAGCATTTT. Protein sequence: CASNGDRNQPQHF.

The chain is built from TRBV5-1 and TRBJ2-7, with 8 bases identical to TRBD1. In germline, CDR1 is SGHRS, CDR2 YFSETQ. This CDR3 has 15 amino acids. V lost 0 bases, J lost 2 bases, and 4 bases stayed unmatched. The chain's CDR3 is CASSLAQGAAYEQYF. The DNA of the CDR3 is TGCGCCAGCAGCTTGGCTCAGGGGGCGGCCTACGAGCAGTACTTC. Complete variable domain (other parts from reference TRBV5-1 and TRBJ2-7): KAGVTQTPRYLIKTRGQQVTLSCSPISGHRSVSWYQQTPGQGLQFLFEYFSETQRNKGNFPGRFSGRQFSNSRSEMNVSTLELGDSALYLCASSLAQGAAYEQYFGPGTRLTVT.

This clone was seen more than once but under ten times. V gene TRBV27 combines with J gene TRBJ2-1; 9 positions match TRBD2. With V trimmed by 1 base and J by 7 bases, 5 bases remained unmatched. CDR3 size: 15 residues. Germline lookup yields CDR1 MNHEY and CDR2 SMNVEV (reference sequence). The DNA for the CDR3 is TGTGCCAGCAGTTTATACGCGGGAGGGCCTAATGAGCAGTTCTTC. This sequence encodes CASSLYAGGPNEQFF.

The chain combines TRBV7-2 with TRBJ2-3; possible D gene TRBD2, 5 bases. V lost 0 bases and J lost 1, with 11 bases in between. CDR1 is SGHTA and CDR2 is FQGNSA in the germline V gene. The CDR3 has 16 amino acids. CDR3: CASSLARAGGTDTQYF. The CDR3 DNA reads TGTGCCAGCAGCTTAGCGCGGGCTGGTGGCACAGATACGCAGTATTTT.

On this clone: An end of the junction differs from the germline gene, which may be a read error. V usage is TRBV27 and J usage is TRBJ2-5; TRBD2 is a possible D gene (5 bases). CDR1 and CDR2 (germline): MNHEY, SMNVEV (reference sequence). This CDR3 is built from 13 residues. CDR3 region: CASSLHRWETQYF. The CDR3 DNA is TGTGCCAGCAGTTTACACAGATGGGAGACTCAGTACTTC.

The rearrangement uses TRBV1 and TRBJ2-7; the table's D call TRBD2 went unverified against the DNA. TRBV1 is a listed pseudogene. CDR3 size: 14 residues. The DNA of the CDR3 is TGCACCGGACTAGGAACTAGCGGGACCTACGAGCAGTACTTC. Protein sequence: CTGLGTSGTYEQYF.

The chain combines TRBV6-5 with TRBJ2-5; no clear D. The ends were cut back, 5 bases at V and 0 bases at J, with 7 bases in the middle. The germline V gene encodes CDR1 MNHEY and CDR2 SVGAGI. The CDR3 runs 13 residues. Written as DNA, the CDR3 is TGTGCCAGCAGTGATGACTACCAAGAGACCCAGTACTTC. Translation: CASSDDYQETQYF.

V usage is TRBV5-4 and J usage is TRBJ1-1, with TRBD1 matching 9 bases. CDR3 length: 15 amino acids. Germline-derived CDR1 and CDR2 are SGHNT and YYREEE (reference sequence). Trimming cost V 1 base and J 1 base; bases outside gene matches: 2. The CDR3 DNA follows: TGTGCCAGCAGCTTGATGACAGGGGGGAACACTGAAGCTTTCTTT. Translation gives CASSLMTGGNTEAFF.

CDR3 protein: CASSIVSSGANVLTF. In DNA form, the CDR3 reads TGTGCCAGTAGTATAGTGAGCTCTGGGGCCAACGTCCTGACTTTC. This chain uses TRBV19 with TRBJ2-6; no definite D call. CDR1 and CDR2 from the germline V gene are LNHDA and SQIVND (reference sequence). The CDR3 is 15 amino acids. V lost 1 base and J 0 bases, leaving 4 bases between the germline ends.

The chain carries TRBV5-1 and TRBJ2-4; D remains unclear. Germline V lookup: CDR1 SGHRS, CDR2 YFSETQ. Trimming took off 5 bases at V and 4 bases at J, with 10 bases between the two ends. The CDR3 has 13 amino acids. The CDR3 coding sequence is TGCGCCAGCAGTCCTACAGCTAAAAACATTCAGTACTTC. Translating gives CASSPTAKNIQYF.

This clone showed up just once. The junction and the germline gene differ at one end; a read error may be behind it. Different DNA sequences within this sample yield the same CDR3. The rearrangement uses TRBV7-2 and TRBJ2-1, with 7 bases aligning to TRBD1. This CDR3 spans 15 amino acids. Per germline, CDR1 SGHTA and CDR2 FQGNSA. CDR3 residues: CASRQGRPVIYEQFF. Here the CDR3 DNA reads TGCGCCAGCAGACAGGGACGGCCCGTCATCTATGAGCAGTTCTTC.

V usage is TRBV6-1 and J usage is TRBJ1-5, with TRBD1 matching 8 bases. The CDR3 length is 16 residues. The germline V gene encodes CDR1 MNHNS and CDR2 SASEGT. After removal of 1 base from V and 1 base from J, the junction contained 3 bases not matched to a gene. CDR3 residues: CASSEEDRDSNQPQHF. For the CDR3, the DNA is TGTGCCAGCAGTGAAGAGGACAGGGACAGCAATCAGCCCCAGCATTTT.

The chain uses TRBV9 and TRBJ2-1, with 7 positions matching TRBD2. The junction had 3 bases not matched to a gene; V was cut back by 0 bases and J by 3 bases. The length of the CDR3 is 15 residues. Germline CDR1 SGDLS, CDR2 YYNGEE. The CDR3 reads CASSVGAGVYNEQFF. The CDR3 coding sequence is TGTGCCAGCAGCGTAGGGGCGGGAGTCTACAATGAGCAGTTCTTC. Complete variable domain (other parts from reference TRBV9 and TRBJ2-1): DSGVTQTPKHLITATGQRVTLRCSPRSGDLSVYWYQQSLDQGLQFLIQYYNGEERAKGNILERFSAQQFPDLHSELNLSSLELGDSALYFCASSVGAGVYNEQFFGPGTRLTVL.

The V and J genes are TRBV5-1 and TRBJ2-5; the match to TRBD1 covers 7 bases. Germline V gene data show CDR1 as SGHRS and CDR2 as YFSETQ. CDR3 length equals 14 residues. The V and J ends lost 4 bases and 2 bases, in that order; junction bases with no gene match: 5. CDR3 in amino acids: CASSRDSRQETQYF. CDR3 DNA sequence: TGCGCCAGCAGCAGGGACAGCAGACAAGAGACCCAGTACTTC.

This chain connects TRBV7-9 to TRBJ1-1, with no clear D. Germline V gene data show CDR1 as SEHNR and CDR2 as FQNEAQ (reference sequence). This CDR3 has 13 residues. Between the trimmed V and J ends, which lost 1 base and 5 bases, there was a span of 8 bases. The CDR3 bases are TGTGCCAGCAGCTTAGAACGGGGAACTGAAGCTTTCTTT. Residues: CASSLERGTEAFF.

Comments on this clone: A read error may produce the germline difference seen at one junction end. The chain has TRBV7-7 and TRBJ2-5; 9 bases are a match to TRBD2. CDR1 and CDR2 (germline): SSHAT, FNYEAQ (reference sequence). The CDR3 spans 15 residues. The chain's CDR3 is CASSFGLAGSETQYF. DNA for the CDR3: TGTGCTAGCAGCTTTGGGCTAGCGGGATCGGAGACCCAGTACTTC.

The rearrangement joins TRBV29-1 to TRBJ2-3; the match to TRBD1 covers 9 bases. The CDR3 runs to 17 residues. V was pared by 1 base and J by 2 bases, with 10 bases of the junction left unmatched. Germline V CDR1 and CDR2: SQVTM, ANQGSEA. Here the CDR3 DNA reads TGCAGCGTTGAAGTTGGCATGGGACAGGGAGACACAGATACGCAGTATTTT. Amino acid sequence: CSVEVGMGQGDTDTQYF.

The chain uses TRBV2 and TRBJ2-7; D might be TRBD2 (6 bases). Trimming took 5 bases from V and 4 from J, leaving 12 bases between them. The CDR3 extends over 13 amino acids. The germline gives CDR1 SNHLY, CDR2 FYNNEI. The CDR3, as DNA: TGTGCCAGCAGTATACCCGGGGGATACGAGCAGTACTTC. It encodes CASSIPGGYEQYF.